Presented here are 20 T cell receptor beta chains from one specimen sequenced in a study of T cells after yellow fever vaccination. In TCRdb, the 5' RACE reads were re-called with MiXCR into one record per CDR3 protein. The data hold 320,000 or so distinct CDR3 sequences, with 7% to 10% observed a single time. Sequencing used PBMCs, obtained around 45 days after the first yellow fever vaccination. The receptors originated from a man younger than 30 who received the YFV17D yellow fever vaccine.

This clonotype has just a few counts. J is TRBJ1-2 and V is TRBV6-1; 8 nucleotides agree with TRBD1. Germline V gene sequence: CDR1 MNHNS, CDR2 SASEGT. This CDR3 comprises 15 residues. Trimming removed 8 bases from V and 8 bases from J; junction bases left unmatched: 16. CDR3 residues: CASVAQAGGASGYTF. CDR3 sequence (DNA): TGTGCCAGCGTCGCTCAGGCAGGGGGCGCGTCCGGCTACACCTTC.

This clonotype appeared a few times. This rearrangement joins TRBV30 to TRBJ1-6, with 8 bases that match TRBD1. V shed 0 bases and J 6 bases; nucleotides not matched to a gene: 4. The CDR3 is 15 amino acids. Per germline, CDR1 GTSNPN and CDR2 SVGIG (reference sequence). The CDR3 is CAWSVRGQGNSPLHF. CDR3 bases: TGTGCCTGGAGTGTACGTGGACAGGGTAATTCACCCCTCCACTTT. The full variable domain, its missing parts supplied by reference TRBV30 and TRBJ1-6, is SQTIHQWPATLVQPVGSPLSLECTVEGTSNPNLYWYRQAAGRGLQLLFYSVGIGQISSEVPQNLSASRPQDRQFILSSKKLLLSDSGFYLCAWSVRGQGNSPLHFGNGTRLTVT.

In this sample, this clonotype turned up many times. The chain has TRBV3-1 and TRBJ1-2; tentatively, D is TRBD1 (6 bases). The CDR3 sequence is 14 residues long. Germline V gene data show CDR1 as LGHDT and CDR2 as YNNKEL (reference sequence). Trimming took off 3 bases at V and 5 bases at J, with 13 bases between the two ends. This CDR3 is CASSQTGAEYGYTF. As DNA, the CDR3 is TGTGCCAGCAGCCAGACGGGGGCTGAGTATGGCTACACCTTC.

This clonotype was recorded many times. J is TRBJ2-1 and V is TRBV5-1, with D possibly being TRBD2 (7 bases). Deletions cut 0 bases from V and 5 bases from J, with 12 bases between. There are 15 residues in the CDR3. From germline, CDR1 is SGHRS and CDR2 YFSETQ. CDR3 protein: CASSLVAGANNEQFF. The CDR3, as DNA: TGCGCCAGCAGCTTGGTTGCGGGGGCGAACAATGAGCAGTTCTTC.

This clonotype was observed a few times. In DNA form, the CDR3 reads TGCGCCAGCAGCTTGGCATGGGTGGCAGATACGCAGTATTTT. Protein: CASSLAWVADTQYF. V usage is TRBV5-1 and J usage is TRBJ2-3; D is uncertain. Deletions cut 0 bases from V and 4 bases from J, with 9 bases between. There are 14 residues in the CDR3. Per germline, CDR1 SGHRS and CDR2 YFSETQ.

CDR3 coding DNA: TGTGCCAGCAGCGGCCCCGGGGCAGGGTGGAATGAGCAGTTCTTC. As protein: CASSGPGAGWNEQFF. This sequence joins TRBV7-3 and TRBJ2-1; D could derive from TRBD1 or TRBD2 (5 bases each). The CDR3 is 15 amino acids. V lost 5 bases, J lost 7 bases, and 18 bases lay in between. Germline-derived CDR1 and CDR2 are SGHTA and FQGTGA.

The table lists this clonotype with many counts. The J gene is TRBJ1-1, the V gene TRBV5-1; D is unresolved. Trimming shortened V by 4 bases and J by 5 bases, and 15 bases separated the two germline ends. Germline V gene data show CDR1 as SGHRS and CDR2 as YFSETQ. The CDR3 runs to 14 residues. The CDR3 DNA reads TGCGCCAGCAGCGAAACTCGAGGGAGGACTGAAGCTTTCTTT. Amino acids: CASSETRGRTEAFF.

Ten or more counts support this clonotype. V is TRBV12-5 and J is TRBJ1-6; D is unclear. The CDR3 covers 14 residues. The germline V gene has CDR1 LGHNT and CDR2 FRNRAP. Between the trimmed V and J ends, which lost 2 bases and 5 bases, there was a span of 7 bases. The CDR3 coding sequence is TGTGCTAGTGGTTTGTTACCTAATAATTCACCCCTCCACTTT. Protein product: CASGLLPNNSPLHF.

This clonotype was recorded a few times. V is TRBV10-3 and J is TRBJ2-1; D possibly corresponds to TRBD2 (5 bases). In germline, CDR1 is ENHRY, CDR2 SYGVKD. The V end was cut by 6 bases, the J end by 4 bases, with 7 bases between. The CDR3 totals 12 residues. Here the CDR3 DNA reads TGTGCCATCAGGGACTGGTACAATGAGCAGTTCTTC. As protein: CAIRDWYNEQFF.

This rearrangement joins TRBV5-1 to TRBJ2-2; D uncertain. Germline CDR1 and CDR2: SGHRS and YFSETQ. Trimming removed 1 base from V and 5 bases from J, with 15 bases in between. CDR3 length: 16 residues. This CDR3 reads CASSLNIGVKTGELFF. CDR3 nucleotides: TGCGCCAGCAGCTTGAATATTGGGGTAAAGACCGGGGAGCTGTTTTTT.

A word on this clonotype: A much larger clone sits a single nucleotide away, making a read error possible. The chain carries TRBV5-1 and TRBJ2-5; D is undetermined. The germline V and J ends were trimmed by 1 base and 5 bases, with 9 bases remaining between them. The germline gives CDR1 SGHRS, CDR2 YFSETQ. There are 13 residues in the CDR3. CDR3 amino acids: CASSLNRMETQYF. Written as DNA, the CDR3 is TGCGCCAGCAGCTTGAATCGGATGGAGACCCAGTACTTC.

V is TRBV7-9 and J is TRBJ1-2, with TRBD1 matching 9 bases. This CDR3 contains 14 residues. With 8 bases clipped from V and 8 bases from J, the junction kept 12 bases outside the gene matches. Germline lookup yields CDR1 SEHNR and CDR2 FQNEAQ (reference sequence). The CDR3: CASGEQGAIQGYTF. In DNA form, the CDR3 reads TGTGCCAGCGGGGAACAGGGGGCCATCCAGGGCTACACCTTC.

The rearrangement joins TRBV5-4 to TRBJ2-3; D is possibly TRBD1 (7 bases). The CDR3 extends over 13 amino acids. V shed 4 bases and J shed 10 bases, with 16 bases lying between them. The V gene's germline CDR1 is SGHNT and CDR2 YYREEE (reference sequence). CDR3 nucleotides: TGTGCCAGCAGCCAGGGGGGCAGGGAGGCGCAGTATTTT. Its translation: CASSQGGREAQYF. The full variable domain, completed using reference TRBV5-4 and TRBJ2-3, is ETGVTQSPTHLIKTRGQQVTLRCSSQSGHNTVSWYQQALGQGPQFIFQYYREEENGRGNFPPRFSGLQFPNYSSELNVNALELDDSALYLCASSQGGREAQYFGPGTRLTVL.

This clonotype was seen ten or more times. The V call is TRBV3-1, the J call TRBJ1-1; no definite D call. CDR1 and CDR2 from the germline V gene are LGHDT and YNNKEL (reference sequence). The ends were cut back, 4 bases at V and 2 bases at J, with 11 bases in the middle. This CDR3 is 14 amino acids long. CDR3 nucleotide sequence: TGTGCCAGCAGCCCGAGTGAGGCTAACACTGAAGCTTTCTTT. Encoded protein: CASSPSEANTEAFF. The variable domain in full, with the rest retrieved from reference TRBV3-1 and TRBJ1-1, is DTAVSQTPKYLVTQMGNDKSIKCEQNLGHDTMYWYKQDSKKFLKIMFSYNNKELIINETVPNRFSPKSPDKAHLNLHINSLELGDSAVYFCASSPSEANTEAFFGQGTRLTVV.

The chain has TRBV7-2 and TRBJ2-5, with D hard to call. Trimming took 5 bases from V and 5 from J, leaving 12 bases between them. The CDR3 runs 13 residues. Germline CDR1 reads SGHTA; CDR2 reads FQGNSA. For the CDR3, the DNA is TGTGCCAGCAGCCCGTCAGCGACGGAGACCCAGTACTTC. Protein product: CASSPSATETQYF.

This clonotype was counted at least ten times. This chain links TRBV7-9 with TRBJ2-3, with 7 bases that match TRBD2. Trimming at V came to 4 bases and at J to 0 bases, leaving 7 bases not matched to a gene. This CDR3 has 16 amino acids. Germline V gives CDR1 SEHNR, CDR2 FQNEAQ (reference sequence). The CDR3 DNA reads TGTGCCAGCAGCTCCGGAACCGGGGGGAGCACAGATACGCAGTATTTT. This gives the protein CASSSGTGGSTDTQYF.

The chain has TRBV7-2 and TRBJ2-7; D not resolved. V was shortened by 5 bases and J by 3 bases, with 14 bases between the two germline ends. The CDR3 length is 14 residues. Germline-derived CDR1 and CDR2 are SGHTA and FQGNSA. The CDR3 nucleotides read TGTGCCAGCAGCCTGCCCGGCGGTGGCTACGAGCAGTACTTC. Protein sequence: CASSLPGGGYEQYF.

As concerns this clonotype: At one boundary the junction diverges from the germline segment, which might be a read error. V usage is TRBV5-1 and J usage is TRBJ2-3; D perhaps matches TRBD1 (6 bases). Germline V gives CDR1 SGHRS, CDR2 YFSETQ. The CDR3 is 15 amino acids. Here the CDR3 DNA reads TGCGCCAGCAGCTTGGCCAACAGGGTTGGTGATACGCTGTATTTT. Encoded protein: CASSLANRVGDTLYF.

This clonotype was found a few times. This chain joins TRBV5-1 and TRBJ2-3; 9 bases line up with TRBD1. The V and J ends lost 2 bases and 6 bases, in that order; junction bases with no gene match: 4. CDR1 SGHRS and CDR2 YFSETQ come from the germline V gene. CDR3 length: 14 residues. The CDR3 DNA follows: TGCGCCAGCAGCTTTGACAGGGGGGGCGATACGCAGTATTTT. Residues: CASSFDRGGDTQYF.

The sample holds a few counts of this clonotype. The chain uses TRBV6-1 and TRBJ2-5; TRBD2 matches 7 bases. Germline values: CDR1 MNHNS, CDR2 SASEGT. Unmatched junction bases numbered 9, after V lost 6 bases and J lost 5 bases. This CDR3 is 14 amino acids long. CDR3 DNA: TGTGCCAGCAGGAGTCACCAGGGAGGGGAGACCCAGTACTTC. It translates to CASRSHQGGETQYF.